This TCR beta chain was captured in a study of blood T cells in healthy people across ages. Study-level results: With unsorted PBMCs, a conclusive comparison of naive versus antigen-experienced cells was not possible. Diversity estimates drawn from one million T cells were deemed underestimates.

No fewer than 5.5 micrograms of total RNA were isolated from every sample. This clonotype was seen more than once but under ten times. Its antigen is unknown. A sample-barcoded 5' primer and a J-beta primer mix were used in a second PCR of about 7 to 11 cycles. A 12-random-nucleotide template-switch adaptor tagged each cDNA molecule. One entry per CDR3 protein, called by TCRdb with MiXCR from the 5' RACE reads. The table has approximately 1,000,000 distinct CDR3 sequences, more than 40% seen once. The sequence came from a woman in her sixties in good health. Sequences were obtained from blood.

The CDR3 DNA reads TGCAGTGCGCCCCCGGAGAAGAGCACAGATACGCAGTATTTT. It codes for CSAPPEKSTDTQYF. The chain joins TRBV20-1 to TRBJ2-3; D not resolved. V was shortened by 6 bases and J by 0 bases, with 13 bases between the two germline ends. Germline V gives CDR1 DFQATT, CDR2 SNEGSKA (reference sequence). The CDR3 contains 14 residues.